This record concerns one T cell receptor (beta chain) sequence. What it binds is not known. Other DNA variants within this sample encode the same CDR3. Libraries were prepared by immunoSEQ multiplex PCR; TCRdb keeps only in-frame clonotypes and omits some of them. The sample carries more than 2,000,000 clones, roughly 92% recorded once. This record comes from a study of shared clonotypes between healthy human individuals. Points from the study as a whole: The rarefaction results pointed to incomplete sorted-subset sequencing despite large depth. Non-shared clonotypes were found to have lower generation probabilities than the clonotypes that were shared by all four of the sorted-subset donors.

The CDR3 totals 15 residues. Germline lookup yields CDR1 MNHEY and CDR2 SVGAGI. V was pared by 0 bases and J by 3 bases, with 12 bases between. The rearrangement joins TRBV6-5 to TRBJ2-7, with a possible D match to TRBD1 (6 bases). The TCR originated in a man aged 18 to 29 in good health. Sequencing was done on a sample of naive CD4+ T cells sorted from blood. The subset denotes: CD45RA+ positively selected. In DNA form, the CDR3 reads TGTGCCAGCAGTTACTCCGGTGGCAGGGGCTACGAGCAGTACTTC. Its protein product is CASSYSGGRGYEQYF.